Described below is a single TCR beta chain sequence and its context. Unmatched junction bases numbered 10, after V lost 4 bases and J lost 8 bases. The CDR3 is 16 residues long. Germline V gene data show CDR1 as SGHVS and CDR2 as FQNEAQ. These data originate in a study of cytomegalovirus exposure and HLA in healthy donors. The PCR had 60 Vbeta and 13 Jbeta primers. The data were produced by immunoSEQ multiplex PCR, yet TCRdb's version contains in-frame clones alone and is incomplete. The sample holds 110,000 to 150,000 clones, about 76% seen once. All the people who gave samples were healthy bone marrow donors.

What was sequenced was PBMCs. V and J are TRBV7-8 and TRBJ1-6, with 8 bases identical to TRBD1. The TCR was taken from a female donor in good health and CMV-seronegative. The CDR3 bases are TGTGCCAGCAGCTCTATGCGGACAGGGATGGATTCACCCCTCCACTTT. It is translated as CASSSMRTGMDSPLHF.